The source of this TCR beta chain is a study of STAT5B mutations in CD4+ large granular lymphocyte leukemia. Notes on the study in general: Compared with healthy controls (2/35), patient top clones favored TRBV06 (8/27).

The CDR3 runs to 16 residues. The V gene's germline CDR1 is SGHTA and CDR2 FQGNSA. The J segment lost 0 bases and the V segment lost 6 bases, leaving 7 bases of the junction unmatched. Turning to this clone: Its antigen is still unknown.

The assay was immunoSEQ multiplex PCR, and TCRdb's table has in-frame clones only and misses some. The data contain about 40,000 clones, roughly 79% of them seen just once; the ten biggest clones take up approximately 3.8%. The chain uses TRBV7-2 and TRBJ2-2, with 7 bases aligning to TRBD1. The TCR was taken from a human donor in good health. The specimen was CD4+ T cells from blood buffy coats. Here the CDR3 DNA reads TGTGCCAGCAGTCCAGTAGGACAGGCGAACACCGGGGAGCTGTTTTTT. Translating gives CASSPVGQANTGELFF.